Listed below are T cell receptor beta chains from one sample, sequenced in a study of CD8+ T cells in alopecia areata. Sequencing was performed with immunoSEQ multiplex PCR; in TCRdb, only in-frame clones are kept and a portion is missing. The sample holds 35,000 to 50,000 clones, 65% seen once. The sequencing used CD8+ T cells sorted from blood, collected at week 4, from a patient treated with tofacitinib. These receptor sequences come from a human donor with alopecia areata. CDR3s include the opening cysteine and the closing phenylalanine or tryptophan. The D gene is left open where the match is weak. Where a row states a size, it is once, few, many or the class of an expanded clone; other rows omit it.

abundance	j_gene	v_gene	d_gene	CDR3aa	CDR3nt
.	TRBJ2-1	TRBV13	.	CASSLVRLGVNEQFF	TGTGCCAGCAGCCTGGTCCGGCTGGGCGTCAATGAGCAGTTCTTC
.	TRBJ1-1	TRBV29-1	.	CSVITGNTEAFF	TGCAGCGTTATTACAGGGAACACTGAAGCTTTCTTT
.	TRBJ1-2	TRBV27	TRBD1	CASGTVKYGYTF	TGTGCCAGCGGGACAGTTAAATATGGCTACACCTTC
.	TRBJ1-5	TRBV12-5	TRBD1	CASGLGTGAQQPQHF	TGTGCTAGTGGTTTAGGGACAGGGGCCCAACAGCCCCAGCATTTT
.	TRBJ2-7	TRBV29-1	.	CSVVGRGGYEQYF	TGCAGCGTTGTTGGTCGGGGCGGGTACGAGCAGTACTTC
.	TRBJ2-7	TRBV29-1	TRBD1	CSVGTGGSYEQYF	TGCAGCGTCGGGACAGGGGGATCCTACGAGCAGTACTTC
.	TRBJ2-3	TRBV9	.	CASSVEGTDTQYF	TGTGCCAGCAGCGTAGAGGGCACAGATACGCAGTATTTT
.	TRBJ2-3	TRBV7-2	.	CASSLAGGADTQYF	TGTGCCAGCAGCTTAGCGGGGGGTGCAGATACGCAGTATTTT
.	TRBJ1-5	TRBV27	.	CASSPTPGAPGDQPQHF	TGTGCCAGCAGTCCCACTCCGGGGGCTCCTGGGGATCAGCCCCAGCATTTT
.	TRBJ2-5	TRBV25-1	TRBD1	CASHDRGGQYF	TGTGCCAGCCACGACAGGGGGGGCCAGTACTTC
few	TRBJ2-1	TRBV6-6	TRBD2	CASNPEGLAGDEQFF	TGTGCCAGCAATCCTGAGGGACTAGCGGGAGACGAGCAGTTCTTC
.	TRBJ2-3	TRBV30	.	CAWVPRDITSTDTQYF	TGTGCCTGGGTACCCCGGGACATCACTAGCACAGATACGCAGTATTTT
few	TRBJ2-5	TRBV19	TRBD1	CASSIRGQETQYF	TGTGCCAGTAGTATCAGGGGGCAAGAGACCCAGTACTTC
large	TRBJ2-7	TRBV19	TRBD2	CASSPLAGRSSYEQYF	TGTGCCAGTAGTCCATTAGCGGGGAGGAGCTCCTACGAGCAGTACTTC
.	TRBJ2-1	TRBV5-1	.	CASSLRGATEQFF	TGCGCCAGCAGCTTGCGGGGGGCGACGGAGCAGTTCTTC
.	TRBJ2-7	TRBV27	.	CASSPYGYEQYF	TGTGCCAGCAGCCCCTATGGATACGAGCAGTACTTC